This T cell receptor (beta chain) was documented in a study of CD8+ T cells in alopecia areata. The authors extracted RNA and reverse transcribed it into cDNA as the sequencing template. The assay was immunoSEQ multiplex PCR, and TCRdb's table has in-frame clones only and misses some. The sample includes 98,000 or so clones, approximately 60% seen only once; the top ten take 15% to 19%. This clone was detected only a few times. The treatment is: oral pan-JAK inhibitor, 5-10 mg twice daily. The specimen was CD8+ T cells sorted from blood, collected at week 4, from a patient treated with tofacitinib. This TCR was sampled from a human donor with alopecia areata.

The CDR3 DNA reads as TGTGCCATCAGCAAAGCGGGAGTCGATACAGATACGCAGTATTTT. Its protein product is CAISKAGVDTDTQYF. V is TRBV10-3 and J is TRBJ2-3; TRBD2 aligns across 8 bases. This CDR3 contains 15 residues. Germline assignment: CDR1 ENHRY and CDR2 SYGVKD. V shed 6 bases and J 3 bases; nucleotides not matched to a gene: 8.